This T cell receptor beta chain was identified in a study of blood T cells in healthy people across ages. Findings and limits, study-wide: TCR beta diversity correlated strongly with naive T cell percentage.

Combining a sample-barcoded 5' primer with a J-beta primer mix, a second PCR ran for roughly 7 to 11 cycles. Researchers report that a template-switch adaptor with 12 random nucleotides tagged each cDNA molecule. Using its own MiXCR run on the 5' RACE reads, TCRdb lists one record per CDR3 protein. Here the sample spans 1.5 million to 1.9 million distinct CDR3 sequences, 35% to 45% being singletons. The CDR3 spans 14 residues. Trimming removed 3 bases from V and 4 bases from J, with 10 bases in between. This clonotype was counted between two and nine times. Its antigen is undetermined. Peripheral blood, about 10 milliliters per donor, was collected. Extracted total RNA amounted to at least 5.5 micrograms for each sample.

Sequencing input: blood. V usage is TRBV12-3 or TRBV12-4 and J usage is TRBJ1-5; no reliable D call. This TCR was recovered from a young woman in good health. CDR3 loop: CASSFPRVNQPQHF. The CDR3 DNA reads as TGTGCCAGCAGTTTTCCCCGGGTGAATCAGCCCCAGCATTTT.